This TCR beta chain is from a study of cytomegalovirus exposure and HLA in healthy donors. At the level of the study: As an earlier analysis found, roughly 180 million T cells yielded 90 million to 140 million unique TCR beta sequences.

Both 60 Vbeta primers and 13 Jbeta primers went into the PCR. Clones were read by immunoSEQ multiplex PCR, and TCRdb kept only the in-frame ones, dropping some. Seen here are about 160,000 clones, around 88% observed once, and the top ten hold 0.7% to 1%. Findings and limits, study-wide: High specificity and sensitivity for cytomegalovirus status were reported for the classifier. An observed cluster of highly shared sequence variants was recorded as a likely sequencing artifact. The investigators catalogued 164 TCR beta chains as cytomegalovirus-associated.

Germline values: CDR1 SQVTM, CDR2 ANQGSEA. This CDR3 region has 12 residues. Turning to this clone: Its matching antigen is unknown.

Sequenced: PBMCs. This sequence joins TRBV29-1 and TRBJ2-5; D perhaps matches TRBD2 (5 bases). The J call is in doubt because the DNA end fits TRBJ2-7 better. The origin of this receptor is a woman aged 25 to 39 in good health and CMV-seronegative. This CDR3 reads CSVESTGTEQYF. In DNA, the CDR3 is TGCAGCGTTGAATCAACGGGAACCGAGCAGTACTTC.